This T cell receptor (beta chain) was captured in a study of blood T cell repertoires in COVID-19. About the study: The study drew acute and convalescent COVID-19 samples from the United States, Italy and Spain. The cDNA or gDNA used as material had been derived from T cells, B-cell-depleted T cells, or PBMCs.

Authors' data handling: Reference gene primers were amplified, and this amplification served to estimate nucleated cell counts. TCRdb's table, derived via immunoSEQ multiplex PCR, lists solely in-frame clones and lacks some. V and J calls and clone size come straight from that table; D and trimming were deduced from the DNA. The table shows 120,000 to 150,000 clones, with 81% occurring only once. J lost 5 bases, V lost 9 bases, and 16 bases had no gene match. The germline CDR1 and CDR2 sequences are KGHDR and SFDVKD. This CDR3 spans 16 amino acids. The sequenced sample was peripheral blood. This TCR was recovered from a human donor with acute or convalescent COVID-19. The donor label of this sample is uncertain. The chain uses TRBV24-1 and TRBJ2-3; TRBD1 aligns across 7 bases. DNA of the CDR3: TGTGCCACCGGAACCTTAACAGGGGCAGGCGGAGATACGCAGTATTTT. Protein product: CATGTLTGAGGDTQYF.